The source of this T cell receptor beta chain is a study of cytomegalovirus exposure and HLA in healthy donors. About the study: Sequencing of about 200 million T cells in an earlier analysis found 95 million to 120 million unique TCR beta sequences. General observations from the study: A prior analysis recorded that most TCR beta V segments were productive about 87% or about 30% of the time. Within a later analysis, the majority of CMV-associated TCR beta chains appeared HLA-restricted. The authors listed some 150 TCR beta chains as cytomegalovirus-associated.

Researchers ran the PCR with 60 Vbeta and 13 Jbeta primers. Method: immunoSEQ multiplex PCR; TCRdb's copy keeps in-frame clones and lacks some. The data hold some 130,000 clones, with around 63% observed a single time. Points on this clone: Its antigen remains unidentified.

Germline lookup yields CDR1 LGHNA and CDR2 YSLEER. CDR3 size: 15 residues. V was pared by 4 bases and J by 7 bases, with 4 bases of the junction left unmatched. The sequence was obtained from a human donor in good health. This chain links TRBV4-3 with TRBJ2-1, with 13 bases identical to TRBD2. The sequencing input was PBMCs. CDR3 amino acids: CASSLGLAGVNEQFF. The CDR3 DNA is TGCGCCAGCAGCCTAGGACTAGCGGGGGTGAATGAGCAGTTCTTC.